The clone carrying this T cell receptor (beta chain) turned up a few times. Trimming took off 5 bases at V and 3 bases at J, with 13 bases between the two ends. CDR1 SEHNR and CDR2 FQNEAQ come from the germline V gene (reference sequence). The CDR3 is 14 amino acids. This record comes from a study of blood T cells in healthy people across ages. The amount of total RNA extracted per sample was at least 5.5 micrograms. Primed by a sample-barcoded 5' primer and a J-beta primer mix, a second PCR proceeded for about 7 to 11 cycles. TCRdb recomputed calls from the 5' RACE reads with MiXCR, one row per CDR3 protein. The sample carries over 750,000 distinct CDR3 sequences, just under 25% recorded once. This same sample was also part of a study on T cells of mothers and their children.

The TCR comes from a boy between 5 and 17 years old in good health. The V gene is TRBV7-9, the J gene TRBJ1-2; D uncertain. Material: blood. CDR3 DNA: TGTGCCAGCAGCCCCCCGGCGGCCTACTATGGCTACACCTTC. Translating it yields CASSPPAAYYGYTF.